Listed below are T cell receptor beta chains from one sample, sequenced in a study of regulatory T cells in long-lasting Graves disease. TCRdb re-analysed the multiplex PCR reads in MiXCR, keeping a single row per CDR3 protein. The sample lists over 500,000 distinct CDR3 sequences, about 15% seen once, with around 12% in the top ten. This same sample was also part of a study on T cells in Graves' hyperthyroidism and ophthalmopathy.

The sample consisted of peripheral blood mononuclear cells (PBMCs), taken at new diagnosis, from a patient treated with antithyroid drugs. These TCRs come from a man aged 18-30 years with Graves disease. Both conserved end residues are part of each CDR3. Each record gives: J gene, clone size, V gene, D gene, CDR3 protein, CDR3 DNA. D genes are given only for firm matches. A row's size may be missing; if present it is once, few, many or a size class.

TRBJ2-1	many	TRBV29-1	TRBD2	CSVESGRSSYNEQFF	TGCAGCGTCGAGAGCGGGAGGAGCTCCTACAATGAGCAGTTCTTC
TRBJ2-3	many	TRBV7-9	NA	CASSLVSDTQYF	TGTGCCAGCAGCTTAGTCTCAGATACGCAGTATTTT
TRBJ1-2	many	TRBV28	TRBD1	CASSRGGAGYGYTF	TGTGCCAGCAGTCGAGGGGGCGCGGGCTATGGCTACACCTTC
TRBJ2-1	many	TRBV6-1	NA	CASSASGNEQFF	TGTGCCAGCAGTGCTTCGGGTAATGAGCAGTTCTTC
TRBJ2-1	few	TRBV28	NA	CASSFRSSLGINEQFF	TGTGCCAGCAGTTTTCGGAGCTCTCTCGGAATAAATGAGCAGTTCTTC
TRBJ2-5	NA	TRBV28	TRBD1	CASSYGTAEETQYF	TGTGCCAGCAGTTACGGGACAGCCGAAGAGACCCAGTACTTC
TRBJ2-1	many	TRBV11-1	NA	CASSPRGLQDEQFF	TGTGCCAGCAGCCCAAGGGGACTTCAAGATGAGCAGTTCTTC
TRBJ2-7	NA	TRBV9	TRBD2	CASSISGAYEQYF	TGTGCCAGCAGCATTAGCGGGGCCTACGAGCAGTACTTC
TRBJ2-3	many	TRBV5-1	TRBD2	CASSLSGTRGWGTQYF	TGCGCCAGCAGCTTGTCCGGGACTAGAGGTTGGGGTACGCAGTATTTT
TRBJ2-1	NA	TRBV19	NA	CASSSRKGGGLYNEQFF	TGTGCCAGTAGTTCTCGAAAGGGGGGGGGCCTCTACAATGAGCAGTTCTTC
TRBJ1-2	many	TRBV29-1	TRBD1	CSVDRTGSYGYTF	TGCAGCGTTGACAGGACAGGGAGCTATGGCTACACCTTC
TRBJ2-4	many	TRBV12-3/TRBV12-4	TRBD1	CASSRQGENIQYF	TGTGCCAGCAGTAGACAGGGCGAGAACATTCAGTACTTC
TRBJ2-1	many	TRBV11-2	TRBD2	CASSPGSGRTSYNEQFF	TGTGCCAGCAGCCCAGGGAGCGGGAGGACCTCCTACAATGAGCAGTTCTTC
TRBJ2-7	many	TRBV7-2	NA	CASSLGMTYEQYF	TGTGCCAGCAGCCTGGGGATGACCTACGAGCAGTACTTC
TRBJ2-2	NA	TRBV4-1	NA	CASSQGLAGGELFF	TGCGCCAGCAGCCAAGGGCTAGCAGGCGGGGAGCTGTTTTTT
TRBJ2-2	few	TRBV28	NA	CASWGDRNTGELFF	TGTGCCAGCTGGGGGGACAGGAACACCGGGGAGCTGTTTTTT
TRBJ1-4	NA	TRBV20-1	TRBD1	CSAMTGGNEKLFF	TGCAGTGCTATGACAGGGGGTAATGAAAAACTGTTTTTT
TRBJ2-7	NA	TRBV5-1	NA	CAGPHDTSYEQYF	TGTGCCGGGCCGCACGACACCTCCTACGAGCAGTACTTC
TRBJ2-1	few	TRBV5-1	NA	CASSWSRGEYYNEQFF	TGCGCCAGCAGCTGGTCCCGCGGGGAGTACTACAATGAGCAGTTCTTC
TRBJ2-6	few	TRBV5-1	NA	CASSSLGRLSGANVLTF	TGCGCCAGCAGCTCCTTGGGACGTTTGTCTGGGGCCAACGTCCTGACTTTC
TRBJ1-2	NA	TRBV6-2/TRBV6-3	TRBD1	CASSYEGAIYGYTF	TGTGCCAGCAGTTACGAGGGGGCTATCTATGGCTACACCTTC
TRBJ2-3	NA	TRBV27	TRBD1	CANSSRTGEMTDTQYF	TGTGCCAACAGTTCCAGGACAGGGGAGATGACAGATACGCAGTATTTT
TRBJ2-7	many	TRBV5-1	TRBD1	CASSLTVGQGAVYEQYF	TGCGCCAGCAGCTTAACCGTCGGACAGGGGGCCGTCTACGAGCAGTACTTC
TRBJ2-7	many	TRBV28	TRBD2	CASSSHRWGGLSSYEQYF	TGTGCCAGCAGTTCCCATCGGTGGGGGGGACTAAGCTCCTACGAGCAGTACTTC
TRBJ2-7	NA	TRBV4-2	TRBD2	CASSEYPSGSYEQYF	TGTGCCAGCAGCGAATACCCTAGCGGGAGCTACGAGCAGTACTTC
TRBJ2-6	NA	TRBV29-1	TRBD1	CSALTGRSGANVLTF	TGCAGCGCTTTGACAGGGCGGTCTGGGGCCAACGTCCTGACTTTC
TRBJ2-1	NA	TRBV25-1	NA	CASSELGGDEQFF	TGTGCCAGCAGTGAATTGGGTGGCGATGAGCAGTTCTTC
TRBJ2-3	NA	TRBV20-1	TRBD2	CSARDVGLAGEYF	TGCAGTGCTAGAGATGTCGGTCTAGCGGGAGAGTATTTT
TRBJ2-1	many	TRBV14	NA	CASSYLRDNEQFF	TGTGCCAGCAGCTACTTACGGGACAATGAGCAGTTCTTC
TRBJ1-1	few	TRBV15	NA	CATSRARTMNTEAFF	TGTGCCACCAGCAGAGCCCGCACTATGAACACTGAAGCTTTCTTT
TRBJ2-7	NA	TRBV19	TRBD1	CASSSRQGKGSYVQYF	TGTGCCAGTAGTTCCCGACAGGGTAAGGGCTCCTACGTGCAGTACTTC
TRBJ2-1	NA	TRBV12-3/TRBV12-4	TRBD2	CASSPTSGRALIVEQFF	TGTGCCAGCAGCCCCACTAGCGGGAGGGCCTTGATCGTTGAGCAGTTCTTC
TRBJ2-2	many	TRBV28	NA	CASSRLASNTGELFF	TGTGCCAGCAGTCGCCTAGCATCGAACACCGGGGAGCTGTTTTTT
TRBJ2-4	NA	TRBV7-3	TRBD2	CASSLVAGGLNIQYF	TGTGCCAGCAGCTTAGTCGCGGGAGGGCTAAACATTCAGTACTTC
TRBJ2-2	NA	TRBV12-3/TRBV12-4	TRBD1	CASSTGTAGELFF	TGTGCCAGCAGTACGGGGACAGCCGGGGAGCTGTTTTTT
TRBJ2-2	NA	TRBV4-2	NA	CASSQEPLRANTGELFF	TGTGCCAGCAGCCAAGAACCTCTGCGAGCGAACACCGGGGAGCTGTTTTTT
TRBJ2-7	many	TRBV6-1	TRBD1	CASSERGTATYEQYF	TGTGCCAGCAGTGAGAGGGGGACAGCCACCTACGAGCAGTACTTC
TRBJ1-3	NA	TRBV7-9	NA	CASSLPNSGNTIYF	TGTGCCAGCAGCTTGCCGAACTCTGGAAACACCATATATTTT
TRBJ1-2	NA	TRBV20-1	NA	CSARDWQDRYTF	TGCAGTGCTAGAGATTGGCAGGACCGCTACACCTTC
TRBJ2-3	few	TRBV6-2/TRBV6-3	TRBD2	CASSYSSGLEGTDTQYF	TGTGCCAGCAGTTACTCCAGTGGACTAGAGGGCACAGATACGCAGTATTTT
TRBJ2-5	many	TRBV9	NA	CASSLTLKNGETQYF	TGTGCCAGCAGTCTGACACTCAAGAACGGGGAGACCCAGTACTTC
TRBJ1-2	few	TRBV7-3	NA	CASSPTPTGVNYGYTF	TGTGCCAGCAGCCCAACCCCGACAGGAGTCAACTATGGCTACACCTTC
TRBJ2-1	many	TRBV11-2	NA	CASSLVFGGGLNNEQFF	TGTGCCAGCAGCTTAGTGTTCGGGGGAGGTCTCAACAATGAGCAGTTCTTC
TRBJ1-2	many	TRBV12-3/TRBV12-4	NA	CASSGWTDDYGYTF	TGTGCCAGCAGTGGATGGACCGACGACTATGGCTACACCTTC
TRBJ2-7	NA	TRBV6-1	NA	CASRRHLTYEQYF	TGTGCCAGCAGGAGACACCTCACCTACGAGCAGTACTTC
TRBJ1-4	few	TRBV12-3/TRBV12-4	NA	CASSPAGGHEKLFF	TGTGCCAGCAGTCCGGCGGGGGGCCATGAAAAACTGTTTTTT
TRBJ1-6	many	TRBV7-9	TRBD1	CASSLDRVVNSPLHF	TGTGCCAGCAGTTTGGACAGGGTGGTTAATTCACCCCTCCACTTT
TRBJ1-2	many	TRBV12-5	TRBD1	CASGSVRPLDRGRDYGYTF	TGTGCTAGTGGTTCCGTTCGACCTCTCGACAGGGGGCGAGACTATGGCTACACCTTC
TRBJ1-5	NA	TRBV2	NA	CASSGNSNQPQHF	TGTGCCAGCAGCGGGAATAGCAATCAGCCCCAGCATTTT
TRBJ2-3	many	TRBV20-1	NA	CSAKGLAMRKTDTQYF	TGCAGTGCTAAAGGTCTAGCGATGAGAAAAACAGATACGCAGTATTTT
TRBJ2-5	many	TRBV7-9	NA	CASSLRSGETQYF	TGTGCCAGCAGCTTAAGATCGGGTGAGACCCAGTACTTC
TRBJ1-5	NA	TRBV5-1	NA	CAGSWQGASNQPQHF	TGCGCCGGCAGCTGGCAGGGCGCGAGCAATCAGCCCCAGCATTTT
TRBJ2-7	NA	TRBV20-1	TRBD2	CSAIIAGARSYEQYF	TGCAGTGCCATTATAGCGGGAGCGCGGTCCTACGAGCAGTACTTC
TRBJ1-1	many	TRBV28	NA	CASSLVRYEGTEAFF	TGTGCCAGCAGTTTAGTTAGGTATGAGGGCACTGAAGCTTTCTTT
TRBJ2-1	many	TRBV28	NA	CASSLPGGDDEQFF	TGTGCCAGCAGCCTCCCGGGTGGGGACGATGAGCAGTTCTTC
TRBJ1-1	many	TRBV18	NA	CASSWGQNTEAFF	TGTGCCAGCAGTTGGGGACAGAACACTGAAGCTTTCTTT
TRBJ2-3	few	TRBV11-2	TRBD2	CASSLSGGGRADTQYF	TGTGCCAGCAGCTTGAGCGGAGGCGGGAGGGCAGATACGCAGTATTTT
TRBJ2-5	NA	TRBV10-2	TRBD2	CASSEMASGRMRETQYF	TGCGCCAGCAGTGAGATGGCTAGCGGGAGGATGAGGGAGACCCAGTACTTC
TRBJ2-5	NA	TRBV5-1	TRBD1	CASSLGSGGQETQYF	TGCGCCAGCAGCTTGGGGTCAGGGGGACAAGAGACCCAGTACTTC